One sample yielded the 23 T cell receptor beta chains listed below, sequenced in a study of T cell responses to AZD1222 COVID-19 vaccine. TCRdb's table, derived via immunoSEQ multiplex PCR, lists solely in-frame clones and lacks some. In the table there are about 130,000 clones, 89% of which are singletons. Sequencing was performed on peripheral blood, taken 28 days after the second AZD1222 dose. Receptor source: an adult who received the AZD1222 COVID-19 vaccine.

The chain is built from TRBV7-9 and TRBJ1-5; TRBD1 agrees at 10 bases. CDR1 is SEHNR, CDR2 FQNEAQ, per germline (reference sequence). Trimming removed 1 base from V and 4 bases from J; junction bases left unmatched: 1. This CDR3 region has 15 residues. The CDR3 coding sequence is TGTGCCAGCAGCTTAGGGGACAGGGGAAATCAGCCCCAGCATTTT. Translated, it gives CASSLGDRGNQPQHF.

On this clone itself: Other DNA sequences in this sample translate to the same CDR3. The J gene is TRBJ1-2, the V gene TRBV20-1; D remains unclear. V was trimmed by 3 bases and J by 6 bases, leaving 20 bases between them. CDR1 and CDR2 (germline): DFQATT, SNEGSKA (reference sequence). The CDR3 is 15 amino acids. The CDR3 DNA sequence: TGCAGTGCTAGTTACGTCGGGCACTACGGCCATGGCTACACCTTC. The encoded protein is CSASYVGHYGHGYTF.

This chain connects TRBV19 to TRBJ1-1; D is undetermined. The CDR3 extends over 13 amino acids. Between the trimmed V and J ends, which lost 5 bases and 5 bases, there was a span of 12 bases. In germline, CDR1 is LNHDA, CDR2 SQIVND (reference sequence). DNA of the CDR3: TGTGCCAGTAGTGGCAGCGGGGTGACTGAAGCTTTCTTT. Protein product: CASSGSGVTEAFF.

This chain links TRBV5-1 with TRBJ1-4; possibly TRBD1 for D (5 bases). V was shortened by 7 bases and J by 0 bases, with 16 bases between the two germline ends. Germline-derived CDR1 and CDR2 are SGHRS and YFSETQ. The CDR3 contains 16 residues. CDR3 DNA: TGCGCCAGCTCGTTTACAGGCCCCGCAACTAATGAAAAACTGTTTTTT. This codes for CASSFTGPATNEKLFF.

This chain uses TRBV6-2 or TRBV6-3 with TRBJ1-6, with D hard to call. CDR3 size: 14 residues. Germline assignment: CDR1 MNHEY and CDR2 SVGEGT. V lost 2 bases and J lost 7, with 9 bases in between. In nucleotides, the CDR3 is TGTGCCAGCAGTTACGTTGGGTGGAATTCACCCCTCCACTTT. This translates into CASSYVGWNSPLHF.

The chain employs TRBV28 and TRBJ1-5; the D is unclear. In germline, CDR1 is MDHEN, CDR2 SYDVKM. V was cut by 6 bases and J by 0 bases, with 18 bases left in between. This CDR3 contains 17 residues. CDR3 nucleotides: TGTGCCAGCAGGAAGCTTCCGGGCCGTTATAGCAATCAGCCCCAGCATTTT. It yields the protein CASRKLPGRYSNQPQHF.

A remark on this clone: A much larger clone lies one base from this, so it may be a read error. The rearrangement links TRBV7-2 to TRBJ2-3; no reliable D call. CDR3 size: 12 residues. Germline V CDR1 and CDR2: SGHTA, FQGNSA. V gave up 5 bases and J gave up 3 bases, with 6 bases separating them. CDR3 sequence (DNA): TGTGCCAGCAGCCCCAGGACAGATACGCAGTATTTT. It encodes CASSPRTDTQYF.

The rearrangement uses TRBV20-1 and TRBJ2-7; 7 positions match TRBD2. The CDR3 contains 11 residues. Germline values: CDR1 DFQATT, CDR2 SNEGSKA (reference sequence). The V and J ends lost 6 bases and 3 bases, in that order; junction bases with no gene match: 2. This CDR3 is CSALADYEQYF. In DNA, the CDR3 is TGCAGTGCCCTAGCGGACTACGAGCAGTACTTC.

V usage is TRBV11-2 and J usage is TRBJ1-5; D not resolved. Germline values: CDR1 SGHAT, CDR2 FQNNGV. V was shortened by 4 bases and J by 6 bases, with 19 bases between the two germline ends. The CDR3 is made up of 16 amino acids. The CDR3, as DNA: TGTGCCAGCAGCTCCTCGGCGGGAGGTTTGGGTCAGCCCCAGCATTTT. Protein sequence: CASSSSAGGLGQPQHF.

This rearrangement joins TRBV6-6 to TRBJ1-2; no definite D call. The CDR3 contains 14 residues. The germline V gene encodes CDR1 MNHNY and CDR2 SVGAGI (reference sequence). Trimming stripped 6 bases from V and 2 bases from J, with 13 bases between. The CDR3 DNA reads as TGTGCCAGCAGGTCGACTTTACAGAACTATGGCTACACCTTC. It encodes CASRSTLQNYGYTF.

The sample holds a few counts of this clone. V usage is TRBV3-1 (or the pseudogene TRBV3-2) and J usage is TRBJ1-1, with D perhaps TRBD1 (5 bases). The CDR3 has 15 residues. Germline V gives CDR1 LGHDT, CDR2 YNNKEL (reference sequence). Trimming removed 2 bases at V and 0 bases at J, with 10 bases between. As DNA, the CDR3 is TGTGCCAGCAGCCAAAAGGGGACGCTGAACACTGAAGCTTTCTTT. The encoded protein is CASSQKGTLNTEAFF.

CDR3 amino acids: CASSLELTSEQFF. DNA for the CDR3: TGCGCCAGCAGCTTGGAACTTACCAGTGAGCAGTTCTTC. The chain employs TRBV5-1 and TRBJ2-1, with D hard to call. CDR3 length equals 13 residues. With 0 bases removed from V and 9 bases from J, the gap between germline ends came to 10 bases. Per germline, CDR1 SGHRS and CDR2 YFSETQ.

This rearrangement joins TRBV29-1 to TRBJ2-4; D is perhaps TRBD2 (6 bases). CDR1 and CDR2 from the germline V gene are SQVTM and ANQGSEA. The CDR3 totals 13 residues. The V end was cut by 4 bases, the J end by 8 bases, with 15 bases between. Here the CDR3 reads CSVGSGEEDIQYF. CDR3 in DNA: TGCAGCGTTGGGTCCGGGGAGGAGGACATTCAGTACTTC.

V and J are TRBV6-6 and TRBJ1-1, with unresolved D. This CDR3 has 13 amino acids. Germline lookup yields CDR1 MNHNY and CDR2 SVGAGI (reference sequence). Trimming cost V 7 bases and J 2 bases, with 11 bases left between them. The CDR3 is CASTSFGNTEAFF. Written as DNA, the CDR3 is TGTGCCAGCACCTCGTTTGGAAACACTGAAGCTTTCTTT.

The chain employs TRBV27 and TRBJ1-2; D gene unclear. The CDR3 length is 13 residues. Germline CDR1 is MNHEY and CDR2 is SMNVEV (reference sequence). Trimming took off 8 bases at V and 4 bases at J, with 14 bases between the two ends. CDR3 loop: CASAGSISYGYTF. Here the CDR3 DNA reads TGTGCCAGCGCAGGTTCTATCAGCTATGGCTACACCTTC.

The chain links TRBV7-8 to TRBJ2-3; 12 bases match TRBD2. From germline, CDR1 is SGHVS and CDR2 FQNEAQ. Trimming removed 2 bases from V and 2 bases from J; junction bases left unmatched: 8. CDR3 length equals 18 residues. The CDR3 spells CASSLRASGGVNTDTQYF. Written as DNA, the CDR3 is TGTGCCAGCAGCTTAAGGGCTAGCGGGGGGGTAAACACAGATACGCAGTATTTT.

The chain uses TRBV5-4 and TRBJ2-5; TRBD2 is a possible D gene (6 bases). Germline CDR1 SGHNT, CDR2 YYREEE (reference sequence). This CDR3 contains 15 residues. V was cut by 3 bases and J by 1 base, with 13 bases left in between. DNA for the CDR3: TGTGCCAGCAGCTCAGCCCGGGACTTCCAAGAGACCCAGTACTTC. Protein product: CASSSARDFQETQYF. Variable domain in full (rest from reference TRBV5-4 and TRBJ2-5): ETGVTQSPTHLIKTRGQQVTLRCSSQSGHNTVSWYQQALGQGPQFIFQYYREEENGRGNFPPRFSGLQFPNYSSELNVNALELDDSALYLCASSSARDFQETQYFGPGTRLLVL.

V gene TRBV4-1 combines with J gene TRBJ2-7; possibly TRBD2 for D (6 bases). V was cut by 4 bases and J by 2 bases, with 18 bases left in between. This CDR3 is built from 16 residues. Germline V gives CDR1 MGHRA, CDR2 YSYEKL. The CDR3 DNA reads as TGCGCCAGCAGCCGAGGGAATCGGGACTCAGCCTACGAGCAGTACTTC. Encoded protein: CASSRGNRDSAYEQYF.

On this clone itself: This specimen includes other DNA sequences encoding the same CDR3. This chain joins TRBV5-1 and TRBJ2-1, with 10 nucleotides matching TRBD2. Looked up from germline, CDR1 is SGHRS and CDR2 is YFSETQ. V lost 1 base to trimming and J lost 6 bases; unmatched junction nucleotides: 4. The CDR3 runs 15 residues. CDR3 protein: CASSLSLAGANEQFF. The CDR3 bases are TGCGCCAGCAGCTTGTCCCTAGCGGGGGCCAATGAGCAGTTCTTC. Together with reference TRBV5-1 and TRBJ2-1, the CDR3 gives the full variable domain: KAGVTQTPRYLIKTRGQQVTLSCSPISGHRSVSWYQQTPGQGLQFLFEYFSETQRNKGNFPGRFSGRQFSNSRSEMNVSTLELGDSALYLCASSLSLAGANEQFFGPGTRLTVL.

V gene TRBV2 combines with J gene TRBJ2-5; D is perhaps TRBD1 (6 bases). V was pared by 2 bases and J by 1 base, with 8 bases between. The germline gives CDR1 SNHLY, CDR2 FYNNEI. CDR3 length: 14 amino acids. The CDR3 sequence: CASSETRGQETQYF. Written as DNA, the CDR3 is TGTGCCAGCAGTGAAACCAGGGGCCAAGAGACCCAGTACTTC.

The chain couples TRBV4-3 to TRBJ2-1, with TRBD1 matching over 7 bases. The CDR3 sequence is 16 residues long. The ends lost 0 bases at V and 2 bases at J; junction bases unmatched: 4. Looked up from germline, CDR1 is LGHNA and CDR2 is YSLEER. CDR3 in amino acids: CASSQDKGATYNEQFF. CDR3 bases: TGCGCCAGCAGCCAAGATAAGGGGGCAACCTACAATGAGCAGTTCTTC.

The chain couples TRBV4-2 to TRBJ1-1; 10 bases fit TRBD1. Germline loops: CDR1 LGHNA, CDR2 YNFKEQ. The J segment lost 11 bases and the V segment lost 0 bases, leaving 3 bases of the junction unmatched. This CDR3 has 13 residues. The CDR3 is CASSQEGQGRAFF. In DNA, the CDR3 is TGTGCCAGCAGCCAAGAGGGACAGGGGCGCGCTTTCTTT.

The rearrangement links TRBV6-1 to TRBJ2-7; maybe TRBD2 (6 bases). CDR1 and CDR2 (germline): MNHNS, SASEGT. Trimming took 1 base from V and 2 from J, leaving 15 bases between them. The CDR3 consists of 16 residues. The CDR3 loop reads CASSEGSIAEAYEQYF. The CDR3 nucleotides are TGTGCCAGCAGTGAAGGGTCAATAGCGGAGGCCTACGAGCAGTACTTC.